The 6 T cell receptor beta chains presented below share a single source sample, sequenced in a study of OX40 agonist ivuxolimab in advanced cancers. Sequenced by immunoSEQ multiplex PCR; TCRdb stores in-frame clones only, minus some. Of approximately 70,000 clones in the sample, 86% are singletons; the top ten hold 8% to 10%. Material: CD4+ or CD8+ T cells sorted from blood, obtained in a trial of the OX40 agonist ivuxolimab. These TCRs come from an adult with an advanced solid tumor such as melanoma, head and neck, liver or kidney cancer.

The chain employs TRBV6-5 and TRBJ1-6; 7 bases align to TRBD1. In germline, CDR1 is MNHEY, CDR2 SVGAGI. The CDR3 extends over 15 amino acids. V was clipped by 5 bases and J by 6 bases; unmatched bases: 7. The CDR3, as DNA: TGTGCCAGCAGTAATCAGGGGGGGGTTAATTCACCCCTCCACTTT. This codes for CASSNQGGVNSPLHF.

The gene calls are TRBV5-1 and TRBJ2-7; 7 bases are shared with TRBD2. CDR3 size: 16 residues. With V trimmed by 5 bases and J by 7 bases, 18 bases remained unmatched. Germline V gene lookup returns CDR1 SGHRS and CDR2 YFSETQ. The DNA for the CDR3 is TGCGCCAGCAGGATTACCCCGGGACTGGGGAGGGATGAGCAGTACTTC. Translation gives CASRITPGLGRDEQYF.

The chain employs TRBV6-5 and TRBJ1-1, with D possibly TRBD1 on 5 matching bases. The V and J ends lost 6 bases and 0 bases respectively, with 14 bases between them. This CDR3 is built from 15 residues. The V gene's germline CDR1 is MNHEY and CDR2 SVGAGI. This chain's CDR3 is CASSGQTFMNTEAFF. CDR3 nucleotide sequence: TGTGCCAGCAGCGGACAAACCTTCATGAACACTGAAGCTTTCTTT.

The rearrangement links TRBV4-3 to TRBJ1-2; 8 nucleotides match TRBD1. CDR1 is LGHNA, CDR2 YSLEER, per germline. V lost 0 bases to trimming and J lost 8 bases; unmatched junction nucleotides: 5. The CDR3 loop spans 14 amino acids. The CDR3 protein is CASSQDLQGVGYTF. CDR3 coding DNA: TGCGCCAGCAGCCAAGATCTACAGGGGGTCGGCTACACCTTC.

V usage is TRBV21-1 and J usage is TRBJ1-5; the table names TRBD1, a call not compared with the DNA. TRBV21-1 is a listed pseudogene. The CDR3 sequence is 16 residues long. As DNA, the CDR3 is TGTGCCAGCAGCAAAAGGGACAGGGGTTGCAATCAGCCCCAGCATTTT. Its translation: CASSKRDRGCNQPQHF.

This clone was recorded once. The rearrangement joins TRBV7-9 to TRBJ1-1, with TRBD1 as a possible D gene (5 bases). The CDR3 is 13 residues long. CDR1 is SEHNR and CDR2 is FQNEAQ in the germline V gene (reference sequence). Between the trimmed V and J ends, which lost 1 base and 11 bases, there was a span of 14 bases. CDR3 sequence: CASSLEKDSEAFF. CDR3 DNA: TGTGCCAGCAGCTTAGAGAAAGACAGTGAGGCTTTCTTT.